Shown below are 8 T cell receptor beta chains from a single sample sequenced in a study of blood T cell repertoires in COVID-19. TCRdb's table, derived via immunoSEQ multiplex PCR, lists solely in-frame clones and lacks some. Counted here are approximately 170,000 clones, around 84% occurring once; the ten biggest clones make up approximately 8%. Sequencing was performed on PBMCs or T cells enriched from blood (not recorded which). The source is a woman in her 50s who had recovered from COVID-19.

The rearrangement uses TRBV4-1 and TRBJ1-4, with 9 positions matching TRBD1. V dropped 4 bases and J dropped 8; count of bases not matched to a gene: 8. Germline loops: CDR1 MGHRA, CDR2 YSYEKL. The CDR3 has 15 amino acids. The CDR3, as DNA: TGCGCCAGCAGCCTGGATGGGACAGGGAACGAAAAACTGTTTTTT. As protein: CASSLDGTGNEKLFF.

The CDR3 reads CASSYGGAGEETQYF. The CDR3 nucleotides are TGTGCCAGCAGCTACGGGGGGGCGGGGGAAGAGACCCAGTACTTC. The V gene is TRBV4-2, the J gene TRBJ2-5; 8 bases align to TRBD2. The CDR3 totals 15 residues. Germline V lookup: CDR1 LGHNA, CDR2 YNFKEQ. J gave up 3 bases and V 5 bases, and 8 bases lay outside the gene matches.

The CDR3 coding sequence is TGTGCCAGCAGTGAATCGCGGTATTCACCCCTCCACTTT. Protein sequence: CASSESRYSPLHF. The V gene is TRBV6-1, the J gene TRBJ1-6; D not certain. The CDR3 contains 13 residues. The germline gives CDR1 MNHNS, CDR2 SASEGT. The V end lost 2 bases, the J end lost 8 bases, and 7 bases lay between the germline ends.

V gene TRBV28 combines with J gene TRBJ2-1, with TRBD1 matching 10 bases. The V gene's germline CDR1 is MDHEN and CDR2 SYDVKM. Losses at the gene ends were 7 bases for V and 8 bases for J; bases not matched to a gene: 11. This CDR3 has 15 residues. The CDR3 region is CASTDEGQGKYEQFF. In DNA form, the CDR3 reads TGTGCCAGCACTGACGAGGGACAGGGGAAATATGAGCAGTTCTTC.

The CDR3 coding sequence is TGTGCCAGCAGCTCAGCCGGGTACGAGCAGTACTTC. Protein sequence: CASSSAGYEQYF. V gene TRBV28 combines with J gene TRBJ2-7; no firm D call. CDR1 and CDR2 from the germline V gene are MDHEN and SYDVKM. Trimming left V 6 bases short and J 4 bases short, with 10 bases between. This CDR3 has 12 amino acids. The entire variable domain, with the rest obtained from reference TRBV28 and TRBJ2-7, is as follows: DVKVTQSSRYLVKRTGEKVFLECVQDMDHENMFWYRQDPGLGLRLIYFSYDVKMKEKGDIPEGYSVSREKKERFSLILESASTNQTSMYLCASSSAGYEQYFGPGTRLTVT.

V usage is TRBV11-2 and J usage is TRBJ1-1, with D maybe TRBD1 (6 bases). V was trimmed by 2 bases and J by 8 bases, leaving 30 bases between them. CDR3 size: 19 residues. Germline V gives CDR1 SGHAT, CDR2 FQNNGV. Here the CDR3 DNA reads TGTGCCAGCAGCTTACGGGTCCGGGCAGGGGCCGACCGGGACGTCGAAGCTTTCTTT. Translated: CASSLRVRAGADRDVEAFF.

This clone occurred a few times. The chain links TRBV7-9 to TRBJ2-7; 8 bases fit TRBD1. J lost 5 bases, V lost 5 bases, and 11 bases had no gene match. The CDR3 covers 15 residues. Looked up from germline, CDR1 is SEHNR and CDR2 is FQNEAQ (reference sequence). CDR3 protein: CASSLMGQASDEQYF. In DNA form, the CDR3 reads TGTGCCAGCAGCCTAATGGGACAGGCGTCTGACGAGCAGTACTTC.

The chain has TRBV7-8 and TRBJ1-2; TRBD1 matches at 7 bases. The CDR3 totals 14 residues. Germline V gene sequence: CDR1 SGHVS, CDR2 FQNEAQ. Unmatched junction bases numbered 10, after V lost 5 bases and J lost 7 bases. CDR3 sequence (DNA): TGTGCCAGCAGCATGGACAGGATGAGGGGTGGCTACACCTTC. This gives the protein CASSMDRMRGGYTF.